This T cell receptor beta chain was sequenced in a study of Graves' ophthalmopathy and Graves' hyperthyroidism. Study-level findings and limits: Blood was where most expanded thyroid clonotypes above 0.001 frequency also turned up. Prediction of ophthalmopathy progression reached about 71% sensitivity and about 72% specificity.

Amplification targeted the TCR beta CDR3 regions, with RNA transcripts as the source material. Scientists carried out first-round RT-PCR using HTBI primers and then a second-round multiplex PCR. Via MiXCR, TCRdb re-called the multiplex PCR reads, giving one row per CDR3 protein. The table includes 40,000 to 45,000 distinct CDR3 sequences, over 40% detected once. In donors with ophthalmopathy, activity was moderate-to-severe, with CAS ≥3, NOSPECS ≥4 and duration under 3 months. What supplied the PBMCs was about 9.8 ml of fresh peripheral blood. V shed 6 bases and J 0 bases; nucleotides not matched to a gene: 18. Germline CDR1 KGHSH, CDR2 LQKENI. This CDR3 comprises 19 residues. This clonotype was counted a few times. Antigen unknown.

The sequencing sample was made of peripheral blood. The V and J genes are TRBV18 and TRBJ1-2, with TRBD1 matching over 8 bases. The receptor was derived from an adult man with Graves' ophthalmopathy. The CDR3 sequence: CASSLTRQGANDPNYGYTF. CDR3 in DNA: TGTGCCAGCTCCCTAACCCGCCAGGGGGCGAATGACCCTAACTATGGCTACACCTTC.